One T cell receptor beta chain is described in this entry. What it binds is not known. The germline CDR1 and CDR2 sequences are LGHNA and YSLEER. This CDR3 is built from 17 residues. Trimming took 1 base from V and 1 from J, leaving 17 bases between them. This entry is derived from a study of cytomegalovirus exposure and HLA in healthy donors. Study outcomes and limitations: The authors reported that TCR beta sequences could predict HLA-A and HLA-B alleles. These predictions were accurate for most subjects in the first cohort. Other equally common chains were less clonally expanded than HLA-associated TCR beta chains, a later analysis showed.

Use of 60 Vbeta and 13 Jbeta primers characterized the PCR. Libraries were prepared by immunoSEQ multiplex PCR; TCRdb keeps only in-frame clonotypes and omits some of them. The sample records some 100,000 clones, 70% to 85% being singletons. The receptor comes from a woman between 18 and 30 years old in good health and CMV-seronegative. Sequencing was done on a sample of PBMCs. This chain connects TRBV4-3 to TRBJ2-7, with a weak D call TRBD1 (6 bases). The CDR3 bases are TGCGCCAGCAGCCAAGCCCCGACAGGACCCCTATCCTACGAGCAGTACTTC. It yields the protein CASSQAPTGPLSYEQYF.